This TCR beta chain was retrieved from a study of cytomegalovirus exposure and HLA in healthy donors. Sequencing was performed with immunoSEQ multiplex PCR; in TCRdb, only in-frame clones are kept and a portion is missing. The sample carries 120,000 to 150,000 clones, about nine tenths recorded once. Separate from the roughly 700-subject first cohort was the approximately 120-subject validation cohort, to which the donors belonged. This CDR3 is 16 amino acids long. Trimming at V came to 4 bases and at J to 0 bases, leaving 4 bases not matched to a gene. The germline V gene encodes CDR1 SGDLS and CDR2 YYNGEE.

Sequenced material: PBMCs. The receptor was derived from a man younger than 30 in good health and CMV-seropositive. The chain has TRBV9 and TRBJ2-1, with 10 bases identical to TRBD2. DNA for the CDR3: TGTGCCAGCAGCCCCGCTAGCGGGAGCTCCTACAATGAGCAGTTCTTC. The encoded protein is CASSPASGSSYNEQFF.